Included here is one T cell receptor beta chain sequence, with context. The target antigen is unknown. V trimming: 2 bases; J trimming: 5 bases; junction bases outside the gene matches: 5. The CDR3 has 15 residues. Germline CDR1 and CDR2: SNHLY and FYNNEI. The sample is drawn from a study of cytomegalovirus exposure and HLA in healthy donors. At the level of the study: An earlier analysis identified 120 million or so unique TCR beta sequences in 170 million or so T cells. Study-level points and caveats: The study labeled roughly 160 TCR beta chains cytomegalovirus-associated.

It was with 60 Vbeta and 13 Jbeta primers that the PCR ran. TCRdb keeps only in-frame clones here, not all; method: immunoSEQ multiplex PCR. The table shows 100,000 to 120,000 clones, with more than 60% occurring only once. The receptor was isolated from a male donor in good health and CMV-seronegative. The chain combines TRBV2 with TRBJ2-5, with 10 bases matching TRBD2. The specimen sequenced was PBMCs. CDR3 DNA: TGTGCCAGCAGTGAACCCCAAGCGGGAGGGGAGACCCAGTACTTC. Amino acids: CASSEPQAGGETQYF.